This entry lists 30 T cell receptor beta chains sequenced from one sample in a study of T-cell memory formation after mild COVID-19. TCRdb re-derived calls from the 5' RACE reads in MiXCR, one entry per CDR3 protein. In the table there are approximately 210,000 distinct CDR3 sequences, roughly a tenth of which are singletons. The sequenced material came from PBMCs or a T cell subset sorted from them (not recorded which). Source of these receptors: a young man who had mild COVID-19 (a few samples of this study predate the infection). Cell type and time point are not known.

This clonotype was counted only a few times. The rearrangement uses TRBV7-9 and TRBJ2-1; TRBD2 is a possible D gene (5 bases). The germline gives CDR1 SEHNR, CDR2 FQNEAQ (reference sequence). Trimming took off 2 bases at V and 3 bases at J, with 11 bases between the two ends. There are 15 residues in the CDR3. CDR3 nucleotides: TGTGCCAGCAGCTTACTTAGCGTAATCTACAATGAGCAGTTCTTC. This gives the protein CASSLLSVIYNEQFF.

In its sample, this clonotype was seen a few times. The chain carries TRBV12-5 and TRBJ2-4; maybe TRBD2 (6 bases). Trimming took 1 base from V and 2 from J, leaving 18 bases between them. The CDR3 length is 18 residues. The germline CDR1 and CDR2 sequences are LGHNT and FRNRAP. The CDR3 loop reads CASGLGPWPGGTKNIQYF. The CDR3, as DNA: TGTGCTAGTGGTTTGGGGCCTTGGCCTGGGGGGACCAAAAACATTCAGTACTTC.

This clonotype was seen more than once but under ten times. For the CDR3, the DNA is TGTGCCAGCAGCTTGCGAGGTCCCAGACAGGGTAGCAATCAGCCCCAGCATTTT. It codes for CASSLRGPRQGSNQPQHF. The chain combines TRBV5-6 with TRBJ1-5; 7 nucleotides match TRBD1. The J segment lost 0 bases and the V segment lost 1 base, leaving 10 bases of the junction unmatched. This CDR3 spans 18 amino acids. In germline, CDR1 is SGHDT, CDR2 YYEEEE.

The chain links TRBV12-3 or TRBV12-4 to TRBJ2-3, with TRBD1 matching 7 bases. CDR3 length: 13 amino acids. With V trimmed by 6 bases and J by 4 bases, 4 bases remained unmatched. The CDR3 is CASRATGSDTQYF. The CDR3 nucleotides read TGTGCCAGCAGGGCGACAGGGTCAGATACGCAGTATTTT.

The chain couples TRBV3-1 to TRBJ1-1; the D is unclear. The CDR3 totals 13 residues. Looked up from germline, CDR1 is LGHDT and CDR2 is YNNKEL (reference sequence). With 1 base removed from V and 9 bases from J, the gap between germline ends came to 12 bases. Written as DNA, the CDR3 is TGTGCCAGCAGCCAAGCACGGACCGGGAAAGCTTTCTTT. Translation gives CASSQARTGKAFF. Looking up the rest from reference TRBV3-1 and TRBJ1-1 gives the full variable domain: DTAVSQTPKYLVTQMGNDKSIKCEQNLGHDTMYWYKQDSKKFLKIMFSYNNKELIINETVPNRFSPKSPDKAHLNLHINSLELGDSAVYFCASSQARTGKAFFGQGTRLTVV.

This clonotype turned up a few times. The rearrangement links TRBV7-9 to TRBJ2-3; TRBD2 agrees at 7 bases. V lost 8 bases, J lost 1 base, and 3 bases stayed unmatched. Germline CDR1 and CDR2: SEHNR and FQNEAQ (reference sequence). This CDR3 spans 13 amino acids. DNA of the CDR3: TGTGCCAGCGGGGGGGATGGCACAGATACGCAGTATTTT. It translates to CASGGDGTDTQYF. Filled out from reference TRBV7-9 and TRBJ2-3, the complete variable domain reads DTGVSQNPRHKITKRGQNVTFRCDPISEHNRLYWYRQTLGQGPEFLTYFQNEAQLEKSRLLSDRFSAERPKGSFSTLEIQRTEQGDSAMYLCASGGDGTDTQYFGPGTRLTVL.

This clonotype has just a few counts. The chain links TRBV10-3 to TRBJ1-2, with no clear D. Per germline, CDR1 ENHRY and CDR2 SYGVKD. This CDR3 is 12 amino acids long. Trimming left V 4 bases short and J 7 bases short, with 10 bases between. The CDR3 bases are TGTGCCATCAGTGGAGAGGCTGTTGGCTACACCTTC. It encodes CAISGEAVGYTF.

The rearrangement uses TRBV7-2 and TRBJ2-7; 10 positions agree with TRBD1. CDR3 size: 15 residues. V shed 3 bases and J 2 bases; nucleotides not matched to a gene: 4. In germline, CDR1 is SGHTA, CDR2 FQGNSA. In nucleotides, the CDR3 is TGTGCCAGCAGCTTCGGACAGGGGGTTACCTACGAGCAGTACTTC. Translating gives CASSFGQGVTYEQYF.

There are many counts of this clonotype. This chain links TRBV12-3 or TRBV12-4 with TRBJ2-1; TRBD2 matches at 12 bases. Trimming at V came to 7 bases and at J to 6 bases, leaving 7 bases not matched to a gene. The CDR3 loop spans 15 amino acids. The chain's CDR3 is CASTETSGGPNEQFF. CDR3 DNA: TGTGCCAGCACCGAGACTAGCGGGGGACCCAATGAGCAGTTCTTC.

This clonotype came up a few times. The rearrangement joins TRBV12-3 or TRBV12-4 to TRBJ1-6; TRBD1 matches 9 bases. CDR3 length: 14 residues. Trimming cost V 7 bases and J 7 bases; bases outside gene matches: 5. The CDR3 DNA follows: TGTGCCAGCACCTTTACAGGGGGCAATTCACCCCTCCACTTT. Protein sequence: CASTFTGGNSPLHF.

This clonotype was counted ten times or more. This chain uses TRBV6-5 with TRBJ2-7, with TRBD1 matching 9 bases. The CDR3 is 14 amino acids. The V and J ends lost 6 bases and 6 bases, in that order; junction bases with no gene match: 9. In germline, CDR1 is MNHEY, CDR2 SVGAGI. CDR3 residues: CASRRTGAIFEQYV. In nucleotides, the CDR3 is TGTGCCAGCAGAAGGACAGGGGCGATTTTCGAGCAGTACGTC.

This clonotype was counted ten times or more. The chain couples TRBV7-8 to TRBJ2-7; 7 nucleotides agree with TRBD1. CDR1 is SGHVS and CDR2 is FQNEAQ in the germline V gene. CDR3 length equals 15 residues. V lost 5 bases and J lost 3; bases outside the gene matches: 10. The DNA of the CDR3 is TGTGCCAGCAGCCCCTTCCGGGACAGCCTCTACGAGCAGTACTTC. Amino acids: CASSPFRDSLYEQYF.

This clonotype was seen more than once but under ten times. The chain combines TRBV6-5 with TRBJ1-5; no clear D. This CDR3 contains 14 residues. CDR1 MNHEY and CDR2 SVGAGI come from the germline V gene. V lost 10 bases and J lost 4, with 17 bases in between. The CDR3 here is CATKKRAGNQPQHF. CDR3 coding DNA: TGTGCCACCAAAAAAAGGGCCGGGAATCAGCCCCAGCATTTT.

The chain combines TRBV30 with TRBJ2-1; 8 bases agree with TRBD1. Looked up from germline, CDR1 is GTSNPN and CDR2 is SVGIG (reference sequence). Trimming removed 4 bases from V and 6 bases from J; junction bases left unmatched: 2. This CDR3 spans 12 amino acids. The CDR3 loop reads CAWTGGLNEQFF. CDR3 sequence (DNA): TGTGCCTGGACAGGGGGCCTCAATGAGCAGTTCTTC.

Only a few counts were recorded for this clonotype. This chain joins TRBV7-2 and TRBJ2-5, with 9 nucleotides matching TRBD2. The CDR3 runs to 15 residues. Germline V lookup: CDR1 SGHTA, CDR2 FQGNSA. The junction had 4 bases not matched to a gene; V was cut back by 0 bases and J by 5 bases. CDR3: CASSLALTSGETQYF. CDR3 sequence (DNA): TGTGCCAGCAGCTTAGCGTTAACTAGCGGGGAGACCCAGTACTTC.

J is TRBJ1-1 and V is TRBV5-1, with D possibly being TRBD1 (5 bases). CDR1 is SGHRS and CDR2 is YFSETQ in the germline V gene. This CDR3 is 14 amino acids long. V was trimmed by 3 bases and J by 7 bases, leaving 16 bases between them. The CDR3 nucleotides read TGCGCCAGCAGCTCAGGACACGAGAGTGGTGAAGCTTTCTTT. Its translation is CASSSGHESGEAFF.

The chain uses TRBV12-3 or TRBV12-4 and TRBJ1-1; 11 bases align to TRBD1. This CDR3 has 16 residues. The V gene end was trimmed by 1 base and the J gene end by 5 bases; junction bases not matched to a gene: 6. The CDR3 is CASSLGGTGGFTEAFF. The CDR3, as DNA: TGTGCCAGCAGTTTAGGAGGGACAGGGGGTTTTACTGAAGCTTTCTTT.

The chain employs TRBV6-5 and TRBJ1-1, with D possibly matching TRBD1 (5 bases). V dropped 2 bases and J dropped 2 bases, with 9 bases sitting between them. CDR3 size: 14 residues. In germline, CDR1 is MNHEY, CDR2 SVGAGI. CDR3 nucleotide sequence: TGTGCCAGCAGTTACAGGGGTGGAAACACTGAAGCTTTCTTT. Translated, it gives CASSYRGGNTEAFF.

This clonotype came up many times. V and J are TRBV7-2 and TRBJ2-5; D possibly matches TRBD1 or TRBD2 (5 bases each). This CDR3 spans 14 amino acids. The V gene's germline CDR1 is SGHTA and CDR2 FQGNSA. V was trimmed by 1 base and J by 0 bases, leaving 6 bases between them. CDR3 sequence: CASSLGGYQETQYF. For the CDR3, the DNA is TGTGCCAGCAGCTTAGGGGGGTACCAAGAGACCCAGTACTTC.

This chain joins TRBV10-3 and TRBJ2-2, with D possibly TRBD1 on 7 matching bases. The ends were cut back, 10 bases at V and 3 bases at J, with 30 bases in the middle. Looked up from germline, CDR1 is ENHRY and CDR2 is SYGVKD. The CDR3 runs 19 residues. The CDR3 nucleotides are TGTGCCACCTGGCCAGGAGACAGGGACTTATTTCAGGACACCGGGGAGCTGTTTTTT. Encoded protein: CATWPGDRDLFQDTGELFF.

The chain links TRBV28 to TRBJ2-7, with a possible D match to TRBD1 (5 bases). V was clipped by 5 bases and J by 4 bases, with 15 bases between them. Germline loops: CDR1 MDHEN, CDR2 SYDVKM. This CDR3 contains 14 residues. The CDR3 DNA follows: TGTGCCAGCAGTGAAACGACAGTCCCATACGAGCAGTACGTC. Translated: CASSETTVPYEQYV.

This clonotype showed up many times. The chain joins TRBV11-2 to TRBJ1-5; D is ambiguous. The germline gives CDR1 SGHAT, CDR2 FQNNGV. V lost 1 base to trimming and J lost 2 bases, with 6 bases between them. The CDR3 spans 14 residues. The CDR3 region is CASSLVSGNQPQHF. The CDR3 DNA reads as TGTGCCAGCAGCTTAGTCTCTGGCAATCAGCCCCAGCATTTT.

This rearrangement joins TRBV4-2 to TRBJ1-1, with TRBD1 matching 7 bases. The germline gives CDR1 LGHNA, CDR2 YNFKEQ. CDR3 length equals 17 residues. V dropped 1 base and J dropped 3; count of bases not matched to a gene: 11. The CDR3 DNA is TGTGCCAGCAGCCAAGTAAACAGGGGAGGTATGGACACTGAAGCTTTCTTT. This sequence encodes CASSQVNRGGMDTEAFF.

The rearrangement joins TRBV24-1 to TRBJ2-3; tentative D call: TRBD1 (6 bases). This CDR3 region has 16 residues. V dropped 3 bases and J dropped 1 base, with 13 bases sitting between them. CDR1 and CDR2 from the germline V gene are KGHDR and SFDVKD. The CDR3 loop is CATSDPDSRGTDTQYF. For the CDR3, the DNA is TGTGCCACCAGTGATCCGGACAGCCGCGGCACAGATACGCAGTATTTT.

This clonotype appeared a few times. The chain carries TRBV3-1 and TRBJ2-3; 8 nucleotides align to TRBD2. V shed 5 bases and J 6 bases; nucleotides not matched to a gene: 4. Germline V gives CDR1 LGHDT, CDR2 YNNKEL (reference sequence). The CDR3 covers 13 residues. Here the CDR3 DNA reads TGTGCCAGCAGCTCTAGCGGGCAGGATACGCAGTATTTT. It yields the protein CASSSSGQDTQYF.

This clonotype turned up a few times. The chain joins TRBV7-9 to TRBJ1-4; 10 bases map to TRBD1. Germline V gives CDR1 SEHNR, CDR2 FQNEAQ (reference sequence). The V and J ends lost 5 bases and 5 bases, in that order; junction bases with no gene match: 5. The CDR3 extends over 15 amino acids. CDR3 sequence: CASSPWTGGNEKLFF. CDR3 DNA sequence: TGTGCCAGCAGCCCCTGGACAGGGGGAAATGAAAAACTGTTTTTT. The full variable domain, completed using reference TRBV7-9 and TRBJ1-4, is DTGVSQNPRHKITKRGQNVTFRCDPISEHNRLYWYRQTLGQGPEFLTYFQNEAQLEKSRLLSDRFSAERPKGSFSTLEIQRTEQGDSAMYLCASSPWTGGNEKLFFGSGTQLSVL.

This clonotype was recorded many times. The V and J genes are TRBV5-1 and TRBJ2-5, with TRBD1 matching 10 bases. V shed 1 base and J 3 bases; nucleotides not matched to a gene: 3. Germline loops: CDR1 SGHRS, CDR2 YFSETQ. CDR3 length: 15 amino acids. CDR3 sequence (DNA): TGCGCCAGCAGCTTGCTCGGGACAGGGGAAGAGACCCAGTACTTC. It specifies CASSLLGTGEETQYF.

This clonotype was observed a few times. The gene calls are TRBV5-1 and TRBJ2-5, with TRBD2 matching 7 bases. Germline CDR1 reads SGHRS; CDR2 reads YFSETQ. V lost 0 bases, J lost 2 bases, and 1 base stayed unmatched. CDR3 length equals 14 residues. CDR3 residues: CASSLGGLQETQYF. The CDR3 DNA is TGCGCCAGCAGCTTGGGGGGACTACAAGAGACCCAGTACTTC.

This clonotype has a handful of counts. The chain employs TRBV5-1 and TRBJ2-1, with D possibly matching TRBD2 (5 bases). The length of the CDR3 is 14 residues. Germline CDR1 is SGHRS and CDR2 is YFSETQ. V lost 0 bases and J lost 12, with 16 bases in between. The CDR3 DNA sequence: TGCGCCAGCAGCTTGGGATTAGTCGGGGTTACGCAGTTCTTC. Residues: CASSLGLVGVTQFF.

V gene TRBV28 combines with J gene TRBJ1-5, with D unclear. CDR1 and CDR2 from the germline V gene are MDHEN and SYDVKM. The CDR3 is made up of 15 amino acids. Trimming removed 8 bases from V and 1 base from J, with 15 bases in between. CDR3 nucleotides: TGTGCCAGCGCCTCAATATCAGCAAGCAATCAGCCCCAGCATTTT. This translates into CASASISASNQPQHF.